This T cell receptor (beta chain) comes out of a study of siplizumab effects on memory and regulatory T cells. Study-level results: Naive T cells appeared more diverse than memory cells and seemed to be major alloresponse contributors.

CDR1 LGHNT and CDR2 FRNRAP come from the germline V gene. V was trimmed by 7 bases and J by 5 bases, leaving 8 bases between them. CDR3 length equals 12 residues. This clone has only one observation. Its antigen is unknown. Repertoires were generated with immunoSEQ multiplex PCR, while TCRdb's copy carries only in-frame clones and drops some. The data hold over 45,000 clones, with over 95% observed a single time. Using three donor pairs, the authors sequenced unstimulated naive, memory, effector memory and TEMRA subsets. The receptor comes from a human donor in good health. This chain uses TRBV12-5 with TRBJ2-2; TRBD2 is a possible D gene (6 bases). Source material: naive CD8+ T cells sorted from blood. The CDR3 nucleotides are TGTGCTAGTGAGGGAGGAACCGGGGAGCTGTTTTTT. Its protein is CASEGGTGELFF.